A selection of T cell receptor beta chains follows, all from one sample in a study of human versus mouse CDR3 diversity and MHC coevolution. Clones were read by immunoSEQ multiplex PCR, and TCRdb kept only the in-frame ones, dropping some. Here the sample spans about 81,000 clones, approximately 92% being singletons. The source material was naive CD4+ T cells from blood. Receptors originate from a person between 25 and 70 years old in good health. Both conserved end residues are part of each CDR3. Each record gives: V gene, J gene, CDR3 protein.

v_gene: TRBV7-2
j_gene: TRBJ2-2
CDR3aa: CASSLYSATGELFF

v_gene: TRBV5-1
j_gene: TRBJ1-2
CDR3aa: CASSQTGGNYGYTF

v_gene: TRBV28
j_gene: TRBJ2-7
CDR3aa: CASSWARSGGNEQYF

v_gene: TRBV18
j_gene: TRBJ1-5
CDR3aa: CASSPYRGTNQPQHF

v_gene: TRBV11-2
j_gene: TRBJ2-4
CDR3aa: CASSPQNIQYF

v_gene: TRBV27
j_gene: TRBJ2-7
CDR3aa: CASRLVGQGFNEQYF

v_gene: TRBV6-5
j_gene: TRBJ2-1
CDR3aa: CASSSGLAGALEQFF

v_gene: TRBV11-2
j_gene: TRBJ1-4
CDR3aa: CASSFSLVEKLFF

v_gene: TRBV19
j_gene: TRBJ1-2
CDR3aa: CASSIGYGYTF

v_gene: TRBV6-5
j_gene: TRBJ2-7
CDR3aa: CASSYSRGYEQYF

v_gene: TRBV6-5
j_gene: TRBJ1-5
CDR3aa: CASSLQGGDQPQHF

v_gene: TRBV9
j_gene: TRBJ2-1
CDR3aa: CASSLGGARGNEQFF

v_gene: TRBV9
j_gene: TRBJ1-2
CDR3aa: CASSSLDSTNYGYTF

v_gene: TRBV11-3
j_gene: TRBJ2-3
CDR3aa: CASSPSGSSTDTQYF

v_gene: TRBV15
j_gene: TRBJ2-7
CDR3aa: CATSRDLRPSYEQYF

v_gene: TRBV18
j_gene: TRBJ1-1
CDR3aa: CASSPARGGTEAFF

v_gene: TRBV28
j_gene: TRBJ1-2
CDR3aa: CASITGGNYGYTF

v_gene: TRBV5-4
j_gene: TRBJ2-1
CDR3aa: CASSTGLAGPYNEQFF

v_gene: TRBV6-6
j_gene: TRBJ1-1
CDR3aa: CASSPRGRNTEAFF

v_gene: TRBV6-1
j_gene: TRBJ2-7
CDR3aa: CASSVGLLIYEQYF

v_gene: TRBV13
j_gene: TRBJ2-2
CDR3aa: CASSLGLAGNTGELFF

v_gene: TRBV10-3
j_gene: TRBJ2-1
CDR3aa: CAIRSSYNEQFF

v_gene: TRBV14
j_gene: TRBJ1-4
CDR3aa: CASSLSSGSLNEKLFF

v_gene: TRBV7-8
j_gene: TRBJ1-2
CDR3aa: CASSLKGRGSSSYGYTF